The 18 T cell receptor beta chains reported below all come from one sample, sequenced in a study of beta chain features in type 1 diabetes. The investigators reverse transcribed all of the isolated RNA, so they sequenced expressed TCRB transcripts. Measured with immunoSEQ multiplex PCR; TCRdb has only the in-frame clones, and not every one. The table lists 300,000 to 450,000 clones, 10% to 15% of them singletons. Study conclusions and caveats: When Type 1 diabetes patients were examined, their TCRB CDR3s proved moderately but significantly shorter in all four CD4+ subsets.

These TCRs' antigens remain unknown. The sequencing sample was made of naive CD4+ T cells from blood. The receptors were gathered from a woman younger than 35 with type 1 diabetes.

This clone was counted a few times. The chain links TRBV7-2 to TRBJ2-5; perhaps TRBD2 as D (5 bases). The germline gives CDR1 SGHTA, CDR2 FQGNSA. V shed 5 bases and J shed 1 base, with 11 bases lying between them. The CDR3 spans 14 residues. The CDR3 here is CASSPRSGQETQYF. CDR3 DNA: TGTGCCAGCAGCCCCCGGAGCGGCCAAGAGACCCAGTACTTC.

J is TRBJ2-5 and V is TRBV5-4; 9 bases are a match to TRBD2. Germline-derived CDR1 and CDR2 are SGHNT and YYREEE (reference sequence). Trimming cost V 5 bases and J 4 bases; bases outside gene matches: 6. This CDR3 region has 14 residues. This CDR3 is CASRPLAGAETQYF. DNA of the CDR3: TGTGCCAGCAGACCATTAGCGGGAGCAGAGACCCAGTACTTC.

This sequence joins TRBV2 and TRBJ2-6, with D tentatively TRBD1 (6 bases). This CDR3 has 18 residues. Germline lookup yields CDR1 SNHLY and CDR2 FYNNEI. Trimming left V 4 bases short and J 0 bases short, with 16 bases between. DNA of the CDR3: TGTGCCAGCAGTGTACCGGGACGGGACAACTCTGGGGCCAACGTCCTGACTTTC. Protein: CASSVPGRDNSGANVLTF. The full variable domain, rest sourced from reference TRBV2 and TRBJ2-6, is EPEVTQTPSHQVTQMGQEVILRCVPISNHLYFYWYRQILGQKVEFLVSFYNNEISEKSEIFDDQFSVERPDGSNFTLKIRSTKLEDSAMYFCASSVPGRDNSGANVLTFGAGSRLTVL.

This clone has a handful of counts. The gene calls are TRBV5-1 and TRBJ2-5, with TRBD2 matching 7 bases. J gave up 5 bases and V 1 base, and 5 bases lay outside the gene matches. CDR1 and CDR2 (germline): SGHRS, YFSETQ. CDR3 size: 14 residues. Here the CDR3 DNA reads TGCGCCAGCAGCTTGTTAAGGGAGGGGGAGACCCAGTACTTC. Its protein is CASSLLREGETQYF.

The rearrangement links TRBV4-2 to TRBJ2-1; 10 positions match TRBD2. The germline V gene encodes CDR1 LGHNA and CDR2 YNFKEQ. V shed 9 bases, J shed 0 bases, and the junction held 8 bases outside the gene matches. This CDR3 region has 16 residues. The CDR3 here is CASYLAGVHSYNEQFF. The DNA for the CDR3 is TGTGCCAGTTACCTAGCGGGAGTCCACTCCTACAATGAGCAGTTCTTC.

The chain employs TRBV7-2 and TRBJ1-5, with D uncertain. CDR1 and CDR2 from the germline V gene are SGHTA and FQGNSA. The CDR3 runs 13 residues. V lost 4 bases and J 7 bases, leaving 11 bases between the germline ends. The CDR3 protein is CASSSRTLQPQHF. The CDR3 DNA is TGTGCCAGCAGCTCTCGGACTCTACAGCCCCAGCATTTT.

This clone was seen a handful of times. The V and J genes are TRBV7-2 and TRBJ2-4, with 7 positions matching TRBD2. This CDR3 is built from 16 residues. Trimming cost V 5 bases and J 0 bases; bases outside gene matches: 7. Germline CDR1 reads SGHTA; CDR2 reads FQGNSA. The CDR3 coding sequence is TGTGCCAGCAGCGGTTCGGGAGGTGTAGCCAAAAACATTCAGTACTTC. Translation gives CASSGSGGVAKNIQYF.

This clone has a handful of counts. At the DNA level, this CDR3 is encoded by other sequences in the same sample as well. This chain links TRBV5-1 with TRBJ2-7, with a tentative D call TRBD2 (6 bases). V was shortened by 0 bases and J by 4 bases, with 11 bases between the two germline ends. The germline CDR1 and CDR2 sequences are SGHRS and YFSETQ. The CDR3 is 14 residues long. For the CDR3, the DNA is TGCGCCAGCAGCTTGGGTAGCGGAGGGTACGAGCAGTACTTC. Translating gives CASSLGSGGYEQYF.

The chain joins TRBV7-3 to TRBJ2-2, with a weak D call TRBD2 (7 bases). The CDR3 has 14 residues. The germline gives CDR1 SGHTA, CDR2 FQGTGA. Trimming removed 5 bases at V and 4 bases at J, with 11 bases between. The CDR3 reads CASSQGGATGELFF. CDR3 sequence (DNA): TGTGCCAGCAGCCAAGGGGGGGCCACCGGGGAGCTGTTTTTT.

The chain combines TRBV25-1 with TRBJ1-2; possible D gene TRBD1, 6 bases. Per the germline V gene, CDR1 is MGHDK and CDR2 is SYGVNS. This CDR3 has 12 amino acids. V was pared by 5 bases and J by 5 bases, with 9 bases between. The CDR3 DNA reads as TGTGCCAGCAGTTTCACAGGGTATGGCTACACCTTC. This gives the protein CASSFTGYGYTF.

This chain uses TRBV28 with TRBJ2-5; TRBD2 aligns across 7 bases. V lost 2 bases, J lost 5 bases, and 8 bases stayed unmatched. Germline-derived CDR1 and CDR2 are MDHEN and SYDVKM. The CDR3 totals 15 residues. The CDR3 sequence is CASSLVGLGVETQYF. CDR3 bases: TGTGCCAGCAGTTTAGTCGGACTAGGGGTGGAGACCCAGTACTTC.

This chain links TRBV6-6 with TRBJ2-5, with TRBD2 as a possible D gene (6 bases). V shed 9 bases and J shed 0 bases, with 17 bases lying between them. This CDR3 region has 15 residues. Germline V lookup: CDR1 MNHNY, CDR2 SVGAGI (reference sequence). The CDR3 reads CARQTWDCYQETQYF. CDR3 in DNA: TGTGCCAGACAGACTTGGGACTGCTACCAAGAGACCCAGTACTTC.

V and J are TRBV7-9 and TRBJ2-7; D unclear. V gave up 1 base and J gave up 0 bases, with 13 bases separating them. Looked up from germline, CDR1 is SEHNR and CDR2 is FQNEAQ (reference sequence). The CDR3 extends over 16 amino acids. The CDR3 loop reads CASSLGLRSSSYEQYF. The CDR3 nucleotides are TGTGCCAGCAGCTTAGGGCTCCGATCAAGCTCCTACGAGCAGTACTTC.

V and J are TRBV18 and TRBJ1-2; 9 bases agree with TRBD1. After removal of 0 bases from V and 4 bases from J, the junction contained 6 bases not matched to a gene. The CDR3 runs to 16 residues. Germline CDR1 reads KGHSH; CDR2 reads LQKENI. CDR3 sequence reads: CASSPPGQGRTYGYTF. CDR3 DNA: TGTGCCAGCTCACCACCGGGACAGGGAAGGACCTATGGCTACACCTTC.

This rearrangement joins TRBV5-4 to TRBJ1-2, with unresolved D. Germline values: CDR1 SGHNT, CDR2 YYREEE (reference sequence). The CDR3 has 15 residues. V lost 2 bases, J lost 8 bases, and 19 bases lay in between. Here the CDR3 reads CASSFALGQDRGYTF. CDR3 bases: TGTGCCAGCAGCTTCGCCTTAGGCCAGGATCGGGGCTACACCTTC.

The V and J genes are TRBV29-1 and TRBJ2-5, with 9 bases aligning to TRBD1. The J call may be in error: the DNA end matches TRBJ2-7 better. The CDR3 consists of 12 residues. Germline CDR1 SQVTM, CDR2 ANQGSEA. CDR3 amino acids: CSVGGQGREQYF. The CDR3 nucleotides are TGCAGCGTCGGGGGACAGGGACGCGAGCAGTACTTC.

This chain uses TRBV30 with TRBJ2-1, with 8 bases that match TRBD2. J gave up 3 bases and V 1 base, and 8 bases lay outside the gene matches. The CDR3 sequence is 16 residues long. Germline loops: CDR1 GTSNPN, CDR2 SVGIG (reference sequence). CDR3 sequence (DNA): TGTGCCTGGAGTGGGGCGGGAGGCGTTGGCTACAATGAGCAGTTCTTC. This sequence encodes CAWSGAGGVGYNEQFF.

As concerns this clone: Additional DNA sequences in this sample encode the identical CDR3. This chain links TRBV7-3 with TRBJ2-7, with 7 positions matching TRBD2. The CDR3 covers 11 residues. CDR1 SGHTA and CDR2 FQGTGA come from the germline V gene. V lost 5 bases and J lost 6; bases outside the gene matches: 1. The CDR3 region has the DNA TGTGCCAGCAGCCGCGGGGGCGAGCAGTACTTC. Protein sequence: CASSRGGEQYF.